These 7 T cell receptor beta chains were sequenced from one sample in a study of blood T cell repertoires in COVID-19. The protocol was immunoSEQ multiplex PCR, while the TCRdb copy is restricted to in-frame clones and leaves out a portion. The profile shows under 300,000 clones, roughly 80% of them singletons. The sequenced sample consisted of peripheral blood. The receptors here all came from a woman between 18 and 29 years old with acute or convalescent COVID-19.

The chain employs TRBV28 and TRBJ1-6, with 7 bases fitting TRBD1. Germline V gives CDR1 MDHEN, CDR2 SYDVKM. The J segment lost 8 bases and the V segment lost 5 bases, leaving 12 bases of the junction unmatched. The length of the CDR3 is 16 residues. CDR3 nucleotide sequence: TGTGCCAGCAGTGCCAATACAGGGGTGGGGTATTCACCCCTCCACTTT. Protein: CASSANTGVGYSPLHF.

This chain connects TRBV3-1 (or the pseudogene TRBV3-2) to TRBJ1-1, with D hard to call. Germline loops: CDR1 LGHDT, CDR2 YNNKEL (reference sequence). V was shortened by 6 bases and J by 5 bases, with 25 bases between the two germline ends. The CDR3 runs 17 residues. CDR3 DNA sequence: TGTGCCAGCAGTGGTGGGAGTGGAAAAAGAGACGAGACTGAAGCTTTCTTT. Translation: CASSGGSGKRDETEAFF.

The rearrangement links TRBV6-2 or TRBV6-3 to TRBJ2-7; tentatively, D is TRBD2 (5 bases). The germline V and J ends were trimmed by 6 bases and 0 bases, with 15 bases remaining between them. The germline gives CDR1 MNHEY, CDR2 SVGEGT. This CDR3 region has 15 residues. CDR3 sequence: CASSPRRGSSYEQYF. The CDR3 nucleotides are TGTGCCAGCAGCCCACGCCGGGGTAGCTCCTACGAGCAGTACTTC.

DNA of the CDR3: TGTGCCTGGAGGGGGGACAGGACCAACTATGGCTACACCTTC. As protein: CAWRGDRTNYGYTF. The chain links TRBV30 to TRBJ1-2, with 8 bases matching TRBD1. V lost 3 bases, J lost 2 bases, and 5 bases stayed unmatched. CDR3 length: 14 residues. CDR1 and CDR2 (germline): GTSNPN, SVGIG (reference sequence).

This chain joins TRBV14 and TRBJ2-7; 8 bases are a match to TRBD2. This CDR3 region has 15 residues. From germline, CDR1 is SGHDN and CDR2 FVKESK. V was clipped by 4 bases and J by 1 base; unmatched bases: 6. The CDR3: CASSPRLAPSYEQYF. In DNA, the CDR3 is TGTGCCAGCAGCCCCCGACTAGCGCCATCCTACGAGCAGTACTTC.

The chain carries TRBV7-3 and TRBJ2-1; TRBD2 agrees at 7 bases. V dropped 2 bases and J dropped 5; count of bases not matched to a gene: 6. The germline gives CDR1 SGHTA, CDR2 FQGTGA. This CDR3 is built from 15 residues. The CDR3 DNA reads TGTGCCAGCAGCTTATGGGCTAGCGGAGACAATGAGCAGTTCTTC. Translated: CASSLWASGDNEQFF.

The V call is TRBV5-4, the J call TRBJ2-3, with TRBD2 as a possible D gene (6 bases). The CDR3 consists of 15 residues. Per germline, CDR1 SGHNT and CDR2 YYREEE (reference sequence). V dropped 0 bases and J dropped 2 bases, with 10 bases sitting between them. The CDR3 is CASSLASAPTDTQYF. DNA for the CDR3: TGTGCCAGCAGCTTGGCTAGCGCCCCCACAGATACGCAGTATTTT. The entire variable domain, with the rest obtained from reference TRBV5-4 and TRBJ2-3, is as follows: ETGVTQSPTHLIKTRGQQVTLRCSSQSGHNTVSWYQQALGQGPQFIFQYYREEENGRGNFPPRFSGLQFPNYSSELNVNALELDDSALYLCASSLASAPTDTQYFGPGTRLTVL.